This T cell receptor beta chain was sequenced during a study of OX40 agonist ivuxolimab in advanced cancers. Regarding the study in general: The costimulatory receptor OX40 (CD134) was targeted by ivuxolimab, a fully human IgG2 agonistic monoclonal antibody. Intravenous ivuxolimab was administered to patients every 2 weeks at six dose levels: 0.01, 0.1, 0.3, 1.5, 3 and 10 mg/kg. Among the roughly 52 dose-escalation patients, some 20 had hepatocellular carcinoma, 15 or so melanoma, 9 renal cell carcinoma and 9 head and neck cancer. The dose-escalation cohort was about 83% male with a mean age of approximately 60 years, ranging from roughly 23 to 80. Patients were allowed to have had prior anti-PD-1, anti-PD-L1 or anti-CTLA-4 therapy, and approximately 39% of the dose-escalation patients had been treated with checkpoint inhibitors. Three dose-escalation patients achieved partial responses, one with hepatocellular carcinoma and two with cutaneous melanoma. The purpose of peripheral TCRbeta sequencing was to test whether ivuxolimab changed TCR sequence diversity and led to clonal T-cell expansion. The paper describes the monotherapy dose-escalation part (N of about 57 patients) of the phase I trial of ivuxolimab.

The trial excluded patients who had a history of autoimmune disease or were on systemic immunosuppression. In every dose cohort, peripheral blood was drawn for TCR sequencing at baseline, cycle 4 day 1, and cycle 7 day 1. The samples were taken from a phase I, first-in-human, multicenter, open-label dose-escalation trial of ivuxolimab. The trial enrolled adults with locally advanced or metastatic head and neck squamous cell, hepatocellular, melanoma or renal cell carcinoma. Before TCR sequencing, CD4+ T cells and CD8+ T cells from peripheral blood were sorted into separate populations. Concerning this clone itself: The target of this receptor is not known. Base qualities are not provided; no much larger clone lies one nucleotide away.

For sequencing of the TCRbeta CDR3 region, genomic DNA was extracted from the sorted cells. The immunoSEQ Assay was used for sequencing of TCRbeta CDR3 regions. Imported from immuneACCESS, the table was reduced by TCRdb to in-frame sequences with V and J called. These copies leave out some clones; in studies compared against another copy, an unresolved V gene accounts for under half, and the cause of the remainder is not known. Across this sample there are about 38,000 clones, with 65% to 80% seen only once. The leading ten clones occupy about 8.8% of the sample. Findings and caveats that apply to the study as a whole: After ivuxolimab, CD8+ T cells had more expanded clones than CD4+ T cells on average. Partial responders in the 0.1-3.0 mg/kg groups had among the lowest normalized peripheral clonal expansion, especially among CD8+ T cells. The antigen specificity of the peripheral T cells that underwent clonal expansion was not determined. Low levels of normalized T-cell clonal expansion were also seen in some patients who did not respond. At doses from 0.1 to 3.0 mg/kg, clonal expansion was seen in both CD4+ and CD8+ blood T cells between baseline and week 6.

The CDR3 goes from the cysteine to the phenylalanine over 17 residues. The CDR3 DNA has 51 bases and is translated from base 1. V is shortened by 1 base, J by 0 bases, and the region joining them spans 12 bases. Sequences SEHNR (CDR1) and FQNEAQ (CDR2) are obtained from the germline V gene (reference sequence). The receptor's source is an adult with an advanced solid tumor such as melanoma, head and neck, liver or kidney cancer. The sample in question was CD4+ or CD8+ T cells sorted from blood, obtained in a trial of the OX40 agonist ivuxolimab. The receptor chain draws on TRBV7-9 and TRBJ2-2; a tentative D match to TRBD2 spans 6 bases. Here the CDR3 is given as CASSLVAGGTNTGELFF. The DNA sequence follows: TGTGCCAGCAGCTTAGTGGCTGGCGGGACGAACACCGGGGAGCTGTTTTTT.